The sequence of this T cell receptor (beta chain) was determined in a study of post-analysis software for immune sequencing data. At the level of the study: The cohort encompassed relapsing-remitting, secondary progressive and progressive-relapsing multiple sclerosis disease courses.

Concerning this clonotype itself: Its target is not known.

Findings of the study overall: The study found TRBV5-6, TRBV5-1 and TRBV20-1 among a few TRBV segments more frequent in patients than controls.

The CDR3 consists of 14 residues. Per the germline V gene, CDR1 is SGHVS and CDR2 is FQNEAQ. The V end lost 7 bases, the J end lost 1 base, and 12 bases lay between the germline ends. cDNA libraries for TCR beta contained unique molecular identifiers. A single record per CDR3 protein comes from TCRdb applying MiXCR to the PCR reads. The profile shows hundreds of thousands of distinct CDR3 sequences, about 40% of them singletons. The gene calls are TRBV7-8 and TRBJ2-3; D possibly matches TRBD1 or TRBD2 (5 bases each). Specimen: blood. The receptor's source is a girl between 5 and 17 years old with multiple sclerosis. The DNA for the CDR3 is TGTGCCAGCATGGTGGGGGACCGCACAGATACGCAGTATTTT. Translating gives CASMVGDRTDTQYF.